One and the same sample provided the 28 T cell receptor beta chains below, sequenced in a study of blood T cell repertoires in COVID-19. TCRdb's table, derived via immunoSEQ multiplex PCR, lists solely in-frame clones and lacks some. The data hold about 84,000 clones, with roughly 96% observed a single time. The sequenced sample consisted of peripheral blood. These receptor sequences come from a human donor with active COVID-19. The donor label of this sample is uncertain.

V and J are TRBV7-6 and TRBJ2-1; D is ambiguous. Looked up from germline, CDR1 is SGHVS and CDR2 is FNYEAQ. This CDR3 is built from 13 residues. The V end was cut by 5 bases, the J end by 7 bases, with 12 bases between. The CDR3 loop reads CASSESERNEQFF. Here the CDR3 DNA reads TGTGCCAGCAGCGAGTCTGAGAGGAATGAGCAGTTCTTC.

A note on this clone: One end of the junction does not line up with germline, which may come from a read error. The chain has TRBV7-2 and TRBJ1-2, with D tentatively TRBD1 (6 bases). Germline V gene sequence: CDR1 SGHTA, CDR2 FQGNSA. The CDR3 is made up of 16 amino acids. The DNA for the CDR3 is TGTGCCAGCACCTTAACCATGGGGGCGCGTGGCTATGGCTACACCTTC. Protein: CASTLTMGARGYGYTF.

In DNA, the CDR3 is TGCAGTGCTAGTGAACATCGGGGTAGCTACGAGCAGTACTTC. Its translation is CSASEHRGSYEQYF. J is TRBJ2-7 and V is TRBV20-1, with D possibly being TRBD2 (5 bases). Trimming left V 3 bases short and J 3 bases short, with 15 bases between. CDR1 DFQATT and CDR2 SNEGSKA come from the germline V gene (reference sequence). This CDR3 is built from 14 residues.

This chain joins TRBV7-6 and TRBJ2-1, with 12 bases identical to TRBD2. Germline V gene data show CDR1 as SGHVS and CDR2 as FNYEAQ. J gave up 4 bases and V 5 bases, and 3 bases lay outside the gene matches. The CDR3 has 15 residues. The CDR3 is CASSPTSGGYNEQFF. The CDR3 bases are TGTGCCAGCAGCCCGACTAGCGGGGGATACAATGAGCAGTTCTTC.

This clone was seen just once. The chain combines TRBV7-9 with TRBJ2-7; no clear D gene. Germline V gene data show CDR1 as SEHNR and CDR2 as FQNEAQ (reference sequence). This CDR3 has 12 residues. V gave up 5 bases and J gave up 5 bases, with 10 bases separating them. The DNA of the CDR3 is TGTGCCAGCAGCCCTCACTTCGACGAGCAGTACTTC. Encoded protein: CASSPHFDEQYF.

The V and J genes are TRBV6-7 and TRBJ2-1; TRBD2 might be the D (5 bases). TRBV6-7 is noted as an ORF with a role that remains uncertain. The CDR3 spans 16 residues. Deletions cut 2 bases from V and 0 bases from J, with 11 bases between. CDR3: CASSYLGLLSYNEQFF. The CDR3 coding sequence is TGTGCCAGCAGTTACCTAGGACTCCTCTCCTACAATGAGCAGTTCTTC.

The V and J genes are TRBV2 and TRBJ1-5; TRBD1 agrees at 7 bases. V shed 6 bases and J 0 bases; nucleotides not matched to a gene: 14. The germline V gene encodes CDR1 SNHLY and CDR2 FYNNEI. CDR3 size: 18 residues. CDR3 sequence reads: CASRGPGQKLYSNQPQHF. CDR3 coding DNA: TGTGCCAGCAGAGGACCGGGACAGAAACTGTATAGCAATCAGCCCCAGCATTTT.

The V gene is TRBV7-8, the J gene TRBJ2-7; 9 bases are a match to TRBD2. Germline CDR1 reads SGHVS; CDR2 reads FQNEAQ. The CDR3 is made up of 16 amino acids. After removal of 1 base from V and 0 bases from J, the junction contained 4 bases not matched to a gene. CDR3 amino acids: CASSLGGSGSSYEQYF. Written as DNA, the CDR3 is TGTGCCAGCAGCTTAGGGGGTAGCGGGAGCTCCTACGAGCAGTACTTC.

CDR3 DNA: TGTGCCACCCGGACAGGGGTAGGGGAACTGTTTTTT. It yields the protein CATRTGVGELFF. The chain joins TRBV5-7 to TRBJ1-4, with 9 bases aligning to TRBD1. TRBV5-7 is labeled an ORF, and its function is uncertain. This CDR3 has 12 amino acids. Unmatched junction bases numbered 9, after V lost 9 bases and J lost 12 bases.

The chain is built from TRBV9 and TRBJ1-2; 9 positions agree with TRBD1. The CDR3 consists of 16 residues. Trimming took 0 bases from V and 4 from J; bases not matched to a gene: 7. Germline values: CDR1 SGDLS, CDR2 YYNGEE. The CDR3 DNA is TGTGCCAGCAGCGTAGATGCGACAGGGGGATCCTATGGCTACACCTTC. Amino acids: CASSVDATGGSYGYTF.

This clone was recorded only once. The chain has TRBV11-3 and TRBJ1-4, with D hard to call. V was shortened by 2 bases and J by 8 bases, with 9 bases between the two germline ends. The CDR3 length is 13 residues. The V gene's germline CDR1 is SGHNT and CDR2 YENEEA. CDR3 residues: CASSLYESEKLFF. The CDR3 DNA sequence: TGTGCCAGCAGCTTATACGAGTCAGAAAAACTGTTTTTT.

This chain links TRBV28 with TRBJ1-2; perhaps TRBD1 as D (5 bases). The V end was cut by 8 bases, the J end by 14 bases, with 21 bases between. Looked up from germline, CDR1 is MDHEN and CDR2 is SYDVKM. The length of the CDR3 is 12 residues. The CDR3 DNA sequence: TGTGCCAGCGAGTCTGGGGGGAGGATAGGGACCTTC. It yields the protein CASESGGRIGTF.

The CDR3 nucleotides read TGTGCCACCAGCCGGGGACAGGGAAACTACGAGCAGTACTTC. Translating gives CATSRGQGNYEQYF. The chain uses TRBV15 and TRBJ2-7; TRBD1 aligns across 9 bases. The junction had 5 bases not matched to a gene; V was cut back by 5 bases and J by 3 bases. Germline V gene data show CDR1 as LNHNV and CDR2 as YYDKDF (reference sequence). This CDR3 region has 14 residues.

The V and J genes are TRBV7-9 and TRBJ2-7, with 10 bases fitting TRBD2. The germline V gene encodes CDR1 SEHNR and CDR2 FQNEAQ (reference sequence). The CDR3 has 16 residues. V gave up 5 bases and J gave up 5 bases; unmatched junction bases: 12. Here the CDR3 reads CASSPNLLAGAHEQYF. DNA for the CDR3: TGTGCCAGCAGCCCAAATCTCCTAGCGGGAGCCCACGAGCAGTACTTC.

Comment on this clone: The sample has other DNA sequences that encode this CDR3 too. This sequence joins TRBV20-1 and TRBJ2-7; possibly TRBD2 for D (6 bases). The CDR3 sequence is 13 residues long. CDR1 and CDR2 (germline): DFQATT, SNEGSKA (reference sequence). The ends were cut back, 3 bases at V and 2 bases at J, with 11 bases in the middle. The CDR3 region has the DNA TGCAGTGCTAGTTATGGCGGGACCTACGAGCAGTACTTC. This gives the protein CSASYGGTYEQYF.

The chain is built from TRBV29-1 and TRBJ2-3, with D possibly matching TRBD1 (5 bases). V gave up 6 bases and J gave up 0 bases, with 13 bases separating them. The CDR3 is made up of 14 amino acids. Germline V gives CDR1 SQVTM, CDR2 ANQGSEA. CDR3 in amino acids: CSVTRQYSTDTQYF. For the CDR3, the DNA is TGCAGCGTGACCCGACAGTATAGCACAGATACGCAGTATTTT.

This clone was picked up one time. CDR3 sequence (DNA): TGTGCCACCAGCAGAGCCGGGAATAATTCACCCCTCCACTTT. It codes for CATSRAGNNSPLHF. This chain links TRBV15 with TRBJ1-6; D uncertain. Germline CDR1 and CDR2: LNHNV and YYDKDF (reference sequence). V was trimmed by 1 base and J by 5 bases, leaving 6 bases between them. This CDR3 comprises 14 residues.

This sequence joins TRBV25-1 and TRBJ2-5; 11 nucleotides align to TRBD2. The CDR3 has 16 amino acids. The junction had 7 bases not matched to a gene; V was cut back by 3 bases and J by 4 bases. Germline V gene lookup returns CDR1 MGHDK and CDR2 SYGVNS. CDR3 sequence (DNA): TGTGCCAGCAGTGATGTAAGACTAGCGGGGCTAGAGACCCAGTACTTC. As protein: CASSDVRLAGLETQYF.

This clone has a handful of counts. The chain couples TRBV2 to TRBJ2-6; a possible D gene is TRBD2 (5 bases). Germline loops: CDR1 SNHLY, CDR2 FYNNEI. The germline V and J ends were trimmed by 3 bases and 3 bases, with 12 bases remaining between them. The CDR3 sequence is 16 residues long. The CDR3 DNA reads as TGTGCCAGCAGTGAGGTGGGGAGTCGTGGGGCCAACGTCCTGACTTTC. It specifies CASSEVGSRGANVLTF.

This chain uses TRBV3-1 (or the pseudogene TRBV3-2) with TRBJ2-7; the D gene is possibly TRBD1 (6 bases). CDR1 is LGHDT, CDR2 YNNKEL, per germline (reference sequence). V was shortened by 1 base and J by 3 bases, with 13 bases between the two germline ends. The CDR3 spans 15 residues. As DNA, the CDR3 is TGTGCCAGCAGCCAAGCAGGGGAATCTTTCTACGAGCAGTACTTC. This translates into CASSQAGESFYEQYF.

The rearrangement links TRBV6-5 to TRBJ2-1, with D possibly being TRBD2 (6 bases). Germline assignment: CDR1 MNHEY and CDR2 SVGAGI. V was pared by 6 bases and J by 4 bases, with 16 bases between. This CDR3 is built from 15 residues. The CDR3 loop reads CASSLEGELYNEQFF. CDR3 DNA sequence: TGTGCCAGCAGCCTGGAGGGAGAGTTATACAATGAGCAGTTCTTC.

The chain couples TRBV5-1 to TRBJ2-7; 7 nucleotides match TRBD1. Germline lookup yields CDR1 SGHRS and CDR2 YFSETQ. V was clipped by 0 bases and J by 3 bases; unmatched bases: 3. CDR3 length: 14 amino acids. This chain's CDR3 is CASSLVSGGYEQYF. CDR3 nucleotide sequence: TGCGCCAGCAGCTTGGTTTCAGGGGGCTACGAGCAGTACTTC.

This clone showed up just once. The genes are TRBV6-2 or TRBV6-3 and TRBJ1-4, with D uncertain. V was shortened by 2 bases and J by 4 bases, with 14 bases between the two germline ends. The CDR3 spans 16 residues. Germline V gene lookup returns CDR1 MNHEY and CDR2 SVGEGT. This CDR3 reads CASSYPGPPGNEKLFF. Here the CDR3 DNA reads TGTGCCAGCAGTTACCCCGGCCCCCCAGGTAATGAAAAACTGTTTTTT.

Here the CDR3 reads CASSKGDRGSGANVLTF. CDR3 nucleotides: TGTGCCAGCAGCAAAGGGGACAGGGGCTCCGGGGCCAACGTCCTGACTTTC. The V and J genes are TRBV21-1 and TRBJ2-6; the listed D gene, TRBD1, was not tested against the DNA. TRBV21-1 has pseudogene status. The CDR3 runs to 17 residues.

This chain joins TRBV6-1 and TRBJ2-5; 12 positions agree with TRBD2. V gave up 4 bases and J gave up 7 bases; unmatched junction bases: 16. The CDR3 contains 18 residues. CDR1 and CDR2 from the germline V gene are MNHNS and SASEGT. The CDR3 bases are TGTGCCAGCAGTGTACGCACTAGCGGGGGGACAGCAGCGGGGACCCAGTACTTC. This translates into CASSVRTSGGTAAGTQYF.

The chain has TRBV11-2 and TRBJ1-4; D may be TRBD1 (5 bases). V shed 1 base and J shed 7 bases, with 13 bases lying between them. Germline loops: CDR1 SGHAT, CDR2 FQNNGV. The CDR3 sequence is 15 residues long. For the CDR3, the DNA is TGTGCCAGCAGCTTAGGGGGGACCGGGGGTGAAAAACTGTTTTTT. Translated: CASSLGGTGGEKLFF.

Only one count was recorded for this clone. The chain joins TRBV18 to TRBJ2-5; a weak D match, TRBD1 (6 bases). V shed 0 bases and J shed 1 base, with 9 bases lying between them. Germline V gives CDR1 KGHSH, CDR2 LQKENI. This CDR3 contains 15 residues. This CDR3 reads CASSPPGTSQETQYF. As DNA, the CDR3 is TGTGCCAGCTCACCACCTGGGACATCCCAAGAGACCCAGTACTTC.

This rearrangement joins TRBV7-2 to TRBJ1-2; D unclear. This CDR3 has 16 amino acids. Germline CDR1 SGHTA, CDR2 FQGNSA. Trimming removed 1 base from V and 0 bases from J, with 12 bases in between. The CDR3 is CASSLERKAANYGYTF. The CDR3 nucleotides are TGTGCCAGCAGCTTAGAGCGGAAGGCTGCTAACTATGGCTACACCTTC.